These 5 T cell receptor beta chains were all obtained from the same sample, sequenced in a study of T cell clonotyping in hematopoietic cell transplantation. Time point indicated: recipient sample about 28 days before transplant, after cytoreduction. Produced via immunoSEQ multiplex PCR; TCRdb's table is partial and in-frame only. The table shows roughly 18,000 clones, with about 82% occurring only once. Sequences were derived from peripheral blood mononuclear cells, sampled before stem cell transplant. These receptor sequences come from a man aged 50-59 years with acute myeloid leukemia. Some clones in this sample may be carry-over from other donors' samples.

V and J are TRBV18 and TRBJ1-5; TRBD1 matches at 11 bases. Germline assignment: CDR1 KGHSH and CDR2 LQKENI. V shed 3 bases, J shed 5 bases, and the junction held 3 bases outside the gene matches. CDR3 length equals 15 residues. The CDR3 reads CASSPGQGADQPQHF. The CDR3 bases are TGTGCCAGCTCACCTGGACAGGGGGCCGATCAGCCCCAGCATTTT.

V is TRBV7-6 and J is TRBJ2-2; D unresolved. Trimming stripped 5 bases from V and 6 bases from J, with 16 bases between. The CDR3 covers 15 residues. CDR1 and CDR2 (germline): SGHVS, FNYEAQ. The CDR3 protein is CASSPPGPPPGELFF. The CDR3 DNA follows: TGTGCCAGCAGCCCCCCCGGACCCCCTCCCGGGGAGCTGTTTTTT.

Only one count was recorded for this clone. The chain is built from TRBV27 and TRBJ1-4; unclear D gene. Germline V gene data show CDR1 as MNHEY and CDR2 as SMNVEV (reference sequence). V was trimmed by 0 bases and J by 3 bases, leaving 5 bases between them. This CDR3 is built from 14 residues. In nucleotides, the CDR3 is TGTGCCAGCAGTTTATCCTACTCTAATGAAAAACTGTTTTTT. It encodes CASSLSYSNEKLFF.

This clone was picked up one time. The J gene is TRBJ2-2, the V gene TRBV28; TRBD1 agrees at 9 bases. Trimming took 2 bases from V and 7 from J; bases not matched to a gene: 5. Germline V lookup: CDR1 MDHEN, CDR2 SYDVKM. The CDR3 sequence is 15 residues long. This CDR3 reads CASSLTGGFGGELFF. CDR3 bases: TGTGCCAGCAGTTTAACAGGGGGCTTTGGCGGGGAGCTGTTTTTT. Supplemented by reference TRBV28 and TRBJ2-2, the full variable domain reads DVKVTQSSRYLVKRTGEKVFLECVQDMDHENMFWYRQDPGLGLRLIYFSYDVKMKEKGDIPEGYSVSREKKERFSLILESASTNQTSMYLCASSLTGGFGGELFFGEGSRLTVL.

CDR3 in amino acids: CASSIDLGGRDQPQHF. In DNA form, the CDR3 reads TGTGCCAGTAGTATAGATCTTGGAGGGCGGGATCAGCCCCAGCATTTT. The chain recombines TRBV19 with TRBJ1-5; D remains unclear. The CDR3 is made up of 16 amino acids. Germline V lookup: CDR1 LNHDA, CDR2 SQIVND (reference sequence). V lost 0 bases, J lost 5 bases, and 14 bases lay in between.